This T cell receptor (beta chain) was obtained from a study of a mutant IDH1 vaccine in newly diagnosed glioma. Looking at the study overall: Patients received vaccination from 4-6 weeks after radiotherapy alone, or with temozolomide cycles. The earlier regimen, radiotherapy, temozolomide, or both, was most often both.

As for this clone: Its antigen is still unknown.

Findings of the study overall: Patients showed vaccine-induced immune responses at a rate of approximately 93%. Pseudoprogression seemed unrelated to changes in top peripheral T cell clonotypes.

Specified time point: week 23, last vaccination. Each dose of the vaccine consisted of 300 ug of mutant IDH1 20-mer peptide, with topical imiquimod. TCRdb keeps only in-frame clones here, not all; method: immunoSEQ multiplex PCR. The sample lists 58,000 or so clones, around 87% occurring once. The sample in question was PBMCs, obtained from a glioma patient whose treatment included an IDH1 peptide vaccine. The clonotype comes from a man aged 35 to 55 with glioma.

CDR3 sequence reads: CASSVMSGSKGQETQYF. The CDR3 coding sequence is TGTGCCAGCAGCGTAATGTCAGGGAGCAAAGGGCAAGAGACCCAGTACTTC. V is TRBV9 and J is TRBJ2-5; D is possibly TRBD1 or TRBD2 (5 bases each). This CDR3 region has 17 residues. The V gene's germline CDR1 is SGDLS and CDR2 YYNGEE. V was pared by 1 base and J by 2 bases, with 18 bases between.